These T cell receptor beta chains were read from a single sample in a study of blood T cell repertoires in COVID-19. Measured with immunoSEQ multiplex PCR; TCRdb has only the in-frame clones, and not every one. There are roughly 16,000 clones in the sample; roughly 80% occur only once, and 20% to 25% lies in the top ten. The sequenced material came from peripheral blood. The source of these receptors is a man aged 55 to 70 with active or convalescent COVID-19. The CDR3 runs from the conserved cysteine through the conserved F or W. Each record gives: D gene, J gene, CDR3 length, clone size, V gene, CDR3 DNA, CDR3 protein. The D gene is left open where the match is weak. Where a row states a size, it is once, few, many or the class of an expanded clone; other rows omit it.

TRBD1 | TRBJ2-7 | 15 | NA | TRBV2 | TGTGCCAGCAACGGACAGGGATCATGGTCCTACGAGCAGTACTTC | CASNGQGSWSYEQYF
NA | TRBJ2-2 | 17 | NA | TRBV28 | TGTGCCAGCACGCCCTCAGGGATTGAGGTTGACACCGGGGAGCTGTTTTTT | CASTPSGIEVDTGELFF
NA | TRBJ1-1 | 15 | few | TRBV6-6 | TGTGCCAGCAGTTACTCCGCAGGGTTCAACACTGAAGCTTTCTTT | CASSYSAGFNTEAFF
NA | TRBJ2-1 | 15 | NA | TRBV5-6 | TGTGCCAGCAGCTTTCGGGACACCACGGTCGGGGAGCAGTTCTTC | CASSFRDTTVGEQFF
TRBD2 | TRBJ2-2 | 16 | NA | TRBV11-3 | TGTGCCAGCAGCCAGGGACTAGCGGGTGGAGCCGGGGAGCTGTTTTTT | CASSQGLAGGAGELFF
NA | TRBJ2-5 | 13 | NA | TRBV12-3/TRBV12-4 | TGTGCCAGCAGGCTCCCGGGGCAAGAGACCCAGTACTTC | CASRLPGQETQYF
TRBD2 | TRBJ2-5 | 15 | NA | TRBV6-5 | TGTGCCAGCAGTTTTGGGACTAGCGGCCAAGAGACCCAGTACTTC | CASSFGTSGQETQYF
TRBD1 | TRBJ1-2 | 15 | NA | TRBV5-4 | TGTGCCAGCAGCTCCGCGGACAGGGCTTCCTATGGCTACACCTTC | CASSSADRASYGYTF
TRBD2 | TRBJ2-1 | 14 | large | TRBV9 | TGTGCCAGCAGCTCCTCAGCGGGAGCGAATGAGCAGTTCTTC | CASSSSAGANEQFF
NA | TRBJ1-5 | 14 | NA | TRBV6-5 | TGTGCCAGCCACCGCAGGGGTAGCAATCAGCCCCAGCATTTT | CASHRRGSNQPQHF
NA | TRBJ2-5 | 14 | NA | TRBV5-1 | TGCGCCAGCAGCTTTGAGAGCGTCCGAGAGACCCAGTACTTC | CASSFESVRETQYF
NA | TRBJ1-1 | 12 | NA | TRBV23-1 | TGCGCCCCCCCCAGGGTTGGCACTGAAGCTTTCTTT | CAPPRVGTEAFF
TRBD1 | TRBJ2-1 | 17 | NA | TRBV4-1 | TGCGCCAGCAGCCAAACGCCCGGGACAGGGCCTTACAATGAGCAGTTCTTC | CASSQTPGTGPYNEQFF
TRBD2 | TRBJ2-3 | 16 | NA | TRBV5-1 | TGCGCCAGCAGCCCCCTAGCGGGGTCTAGCACAGATACGCAGTATTTT | CASSPLAGSSTDTQYF
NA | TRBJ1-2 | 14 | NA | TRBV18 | TGTGCCAGCTCACCCCCACAGAGTTTCTATGGCTACACCTTC | CASSPPQSFYGYTF
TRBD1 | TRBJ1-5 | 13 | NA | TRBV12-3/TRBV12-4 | TGTGCCAGCGGTCAGGGGGTGAATCAGCCCCAGCATTTT | CASGQGVNQPQHF
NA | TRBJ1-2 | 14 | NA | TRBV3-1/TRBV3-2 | TGTGCCAGCAGCCCGCGGGGAGGGGACTATGGCTACACCTTC | CASSPRGGDYGYTF
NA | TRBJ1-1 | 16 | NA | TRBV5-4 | TGTGCCAGCAGCTTGGACGGGGGGGCAGGCGGTACTGAAGCTTTCTTT | CASSLDGGAGGTEAFF
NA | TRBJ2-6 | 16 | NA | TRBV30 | TGTGCCTGGAGTGTACCGAGGACAGCTGGGGCCAACGTCCTGACTTTC | CAWSVPRTAGANVLTF
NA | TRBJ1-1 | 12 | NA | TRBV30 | TGTGCCTGGAGTCCCAGTCTTGTAGGAGGTTTCTTT | CAWSPSLVGGFF
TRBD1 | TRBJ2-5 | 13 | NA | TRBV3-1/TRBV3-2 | TGTGCCAGCAGCCCGACAGGGGTTGAGACCCAGTACTTC | CASSPTGVETQYF
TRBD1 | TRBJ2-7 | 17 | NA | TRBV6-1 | TGTGCCAGCAGTGAAGCCGCGGGCGGGACAGGGGTGTACGAGCAGTACTTC | CASSEAAGGTGVYEQYF
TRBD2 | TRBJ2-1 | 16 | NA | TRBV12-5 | TGTGCTAGTGGTTTGGCGACTAGCGGGAGGGCCAATGAGCAGTTCTTC | CASGLATSGRANEQFF
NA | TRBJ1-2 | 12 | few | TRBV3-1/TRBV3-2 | TGTGCCAGCAGCCAGAGGGCATATGGCTACACCTTC | CASSQRAYGYTF
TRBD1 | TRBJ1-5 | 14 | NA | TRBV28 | TGTGCCAGCAGGGGGACAGGGTTTCTTCAGCCCCAGCATTTT | CASRGTGFLQPQHF
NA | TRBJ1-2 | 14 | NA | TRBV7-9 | TGTGCCAGCAGCCCCTTACAGGTGAACTATGGCTACACCTTC | CASSPLQVNYGYTF
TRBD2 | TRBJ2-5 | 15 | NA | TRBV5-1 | TGCGCCAGCAGTCCGACGGGGGGGGCGGAAGAGACCCAGTACTTC | CASSPTGGAEETQYF
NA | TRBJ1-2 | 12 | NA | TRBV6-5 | TGTGCCAGCAGTTTCCAGGGGTTTGGCTACACCTTC | CASSFQGFGYTF
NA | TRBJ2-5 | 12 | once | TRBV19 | TGTGCCAGTAGTCCCCATGCGGAGACCCAGTACTTC | CASSPHAETQYF
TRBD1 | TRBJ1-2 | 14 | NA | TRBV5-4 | TGTGCCAGCAGCCGGGACAGCTCGAACTATGGCTACACCTTC | CASSRDSSNYGYTF
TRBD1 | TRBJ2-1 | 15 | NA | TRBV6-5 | TGTGCCAGCGAGGAGGACAGGGCCTCCTACAATGAGCAGTTCTTC | CASEEDRASYNEQFF